Listed below are T cell receptor beta chains from one sample, sequenced in a study of OX40 agonist ivuxolimab in advanced cancers. Repertoires were generated with immunoSEQ multiplex PCR, while TCRdb's copy carries only in-frame clones and drops some. Among tens of thousands of clones listed, 90% were seen once. The sequencing here drew on CD4+ or CD8+ T cells sorted from blood, taken in a trial of the OX40 agonist ivuxolimab. The source of these receptors is an adult with an advanced solid tumor such as melanoma, head and neck, liver or kidney cancer. Both conserved end residues are part of each CDR3. D genes are given only for firm matches. Clone size, where shown, is once, few, many, or a class for clones that have expanded.

V	D	size	J	DNA	CDR3
TRBV5-1	TRBD2	.	TRBJ2-2	TGCGCCAGCAGCTCCAGATCAGCGGGAGGGCGTTCCTCAGCGAACACCGGGGAGCTGTTTTTT	CASSSRSAGGRSSANTGELFF
TRBV9	.	.	TRBJ1-5	TGTGCCAGCAGCCGAGGCGATCAGCCCCAGCATTTT	CASSRGDQPQHF
TRBV5-1	.	.	TRBJ2-2	TGCGCCAGCAGCTTGTTCGACACCTCGAACACCGGGGAGCTGTTTTTT	CASSLFDTSNTGELFF
TRBV27	.	.	TRBJ2-3	TGTGCCAGCAGGCTACTTTCGGGAGATACGCAGTATTTT	CASRLLSGDTQYF
TRBV2	.	few	TRBJ2-1	TGTGCCAGCAGTGATAGTGACAGGAGCTACAATGAGCAGTTCTTC	CASSDSDRSYNEQFF
TRBV9	.	.	TRBJ1-4	TGTGCCAGCAGCGCAGACATCACTAATGAAAAACTGTTTTTT	CASSADITNEKLFF
TRBV9	.	few	TRBJ2-3	TGTGCCAGCAGCGGAGACACAGATACGCAGTATTTT	CASSGDTDTQYF
TRBV4-1	TRBD1	.	TRBJ2-1	TGCGCCAGCAGCCAAGATCCGCAGGGGGCGCAGGACAATGAGCAGTTCTTC	CASSQDPQGAQDNEQFF
TRBV18	TRBD1	once	TRBJ1-2	TGTGCCAGCTCACCTACAGGGGACTATGGCTACACCTTC	CASSPTGDYGYTF
TRBV5-1	TRBD2	.	TRBJ2-1	TGCGCCAGCAGCTTGGGCGGGACTAGCGGACAGCAGTTCTTC	CASSLGGTSGQQFF
TRBV11-3	.	once	TRBJ1-3	TGTGCCAGCGGTACAGCGAATCCCCTGGGCACCATATATTTT	CASGTANPLGTIYF
TRBV4-1	.	.	TRBJ1-2	TGCGCCAGCAGCCAAGGAGTGGCCAGGGTGAACTATGGCTACACCTTC	CASSQGVARVNYGYTF
TRBV5-1	.	.	TRBJ1-2	TGCGCCAGCAGCTTGATGTCAGGGCTCGAAGGCTACACCTTC	CASSLMSGLEGYTF
TRBV28	.	.	TRBJ2-1	TGTGCCAGCACCTCACAAGGGGGGGCGATGGCGAATGAGCAGTTCTTC	CASTSQGGAMANEQFF
TRBV11-2	TRBD1	.	TRBJ2-7	TGTGCCAGCAGCTTAGCGGACAGGCGATACGAGCAGTACTTC	CASSLADRRYEQYF
TRBV7-9	.	.	TRBJ2-5	TGTGCCAGCACCCCGGGGGAGACCCAGTACTTC	CASTPGETQYF
TRBV14	.	.	TRBJ1-2	TGTGCCAGCAGTCTTGACAGGCGGGCTAACTATGGCTACACCTTC	CASSLDRRANYGYTF
TRBV7-9	TRBD2	.	TRBJ2-1	TGTGCCAGCAGCTTAGAGCGGGGTAGCGGGAAACTCCTTAGGGAGCAGTTCTTC	CASSLERGSGKLLREQFF
TRBV2	.	.	TRBJ1-1	TGTGCCAGCAGTGAAAAGCAGGGCCGCTATGACACTGAAGCTTTCTTT	CASSEKQGRYDTEAFF
TRBV5-1	.	.	TRBJ2-2	TGCGCCAGCAGCTTGTATGGACTAACTGAACAGACCGGGGAGCTGTTTTTT	CASSLYGLTEQTGELFF
TRBV10-3	.	.	TRBJ2-7	TGTGCCATCAGACGGGACGGTTCCTACGAGCAGTACTTC	CAIRRDGSYEQYF
TRBV6-5	.	.	TRBJ2-1	TGTGCCAGCAGTTACGATCTAGACAATGAGCAGTTCTTC	CASSYDLDNEQFF
TRBV6-5	TRBD2	.	TRBJ2-7	TGTGCCAGCAGTTACATAACCGGGACTACGATAAGCGAGCAGTACTTC	CASSYITGTTISEQYF
TRBV19	.	.	TRBJ2-2	TGTGCCAGTAGTATGATGCGGGTTAACACCGGGGAGCTGTTTTTT	CASSMMRVNTGELFF
TRBV23-1	TRBD1	.	TRBJ2-7	TGCGCCAGCAGTCACACAGACAGGGAACCCTACGAGCAGTACTTC	CASSHTDREPYEQYF
TRBV19	.	.	TRBJ2-5	TGTGCCAGTAGTATCGGTTTCTCAGAGACCCAGTACTTC	CASSIGFSETQYF
TRBV7-8	.	.	TRBJ2-7	TGTGCCAGCAGCTTCGAATTGGGAGAGCAGTACTTC	CASSFELGEQYF
TRBV4-1	.	once	TRBJ2-3	TGCGCCAGCAGCCAAGTGGACCAGACAGATACGCAGTATTTT	CASSQVDQTDTQYF
TRBV5-8	TRBD1	.	TRBJ1-5	TGTGCCAGCAGCTTGGGACTAGGGACAGCGAGCAATCAGCCCCAGCATTTT	CASSLGLGTASNQPQHF
TRBV28	TRBD2	.	TRBJ2-7	TGTGCCAGCAGTTCATGGACTAGCATTCCGCCATACTACGAGCAGTACTTC	CASSSWTSIPPYYEQYF
TRBV5-1	TRBD2	.	TRBJ2-3	TGCGCCAGCAGCTTAGGACTAGCGGGAGGAAGCACAGATACGCAGTATTTT	CASSLGLAGGSTDTQYF
TRBV11-3	.	.	TRBJ2-7	TGTGCCAGCAGCTTAGCGGGGATCTCCTACGAGCAGTACTTC	CASSLAGISYEQYF
TRBV28	TRBD1	.	TRBJ2-7	TGTGCCAGCAGTTTATTTGGACAGGGGGCGCGGGAGCAGTACTTC	CASSLFGQGAREQYF
TRBV28	.	once	TRBJ1-5	TGTGCCAGCAGTTTAGGGGCAGGGGTTCAGCCCCAGCATTTT	CASSLGAGVQPQHF
TRBV9	.	.	TRBJ2-1	TGTGCCAGCAGCGTTGCGCCGTACCAAGAGGCTGAGCAGTTCTTC	CASSVAPYQEAEQFF
TRBV6-5	TRBD1	.	TRBJ2-7	TGTGCCAGCAGTGCGGACAGGGAAGATTACGAGCAGTACTTC	CASSADREDYEQYF
TRBV10-1	.	.	TRBJ2-3	TGCGCCAGCAGCCCGGGCCCCAGGGATACGCAGTATTTT	CASSPGPRDTQYF
TRBV2	TRBD1	.	TRBJ2-7	TGTGCCAGCAGTATCGGACAGGCCTACGAGCAGTACTTC	CASSIGQAYEQYF
TRBV7-9	.	.	TRBJ2-7	TGTGCCAGCAGCTTAGACAGATCCTACGAGCAGTACTTC	CASSLDRSYEQYF
TRBV18	.	.	TRBJ2-1	TGTGCCAGCTCACCACTGAAGGGAAAAATAGAACGAAATGAGCAGTTCTTC	CASSPLKGKIERNEQFF
TRBV7-2	.	.	TRBJ1-1	TGTGCCAGCAGCTTAAGGTTGAACACTGAAGCTTTCTTT	CASSLRLNTEAFF
TRBV19	.	.	TRBJ1-2	TGTGCCAGTAGACTACGGGGAGTAAGCTATGGCTACACCTTC	CASRLRGVSYGYTF
TRBV6-5	.	.	TRBJ2-3	TGTGCCAGCAGTTACAGGACTCCGGTTGCAGATACGCAGTATTTT	CASSYRTPVADTQYF
TRBV4-1	TRBD2	.	TRBJ2-1	TGCGCCAGCAGCCAAGGACTAGCGGGAGCCCGGGAGCAGTTCTTC	CASSQGLAGAREQFF
TRBV6-6	.	.	TRBJ2-7	TGTGCCAGCACCTCTCCAGGGTTACCCTACGAGCAGTACTTC	CASTSPGLPYEQYF
TRBV30	TRBD1	.	TRBJ1-5	TGTGCCTGGAGTGTAGGGGGACAGGGGCCTCAGCCCCAGCATTTT	CAWSVGGQGPQPQHF
TRBV28	TRBD1	.	TRBJ2-7	TGTGCCAGCAGTTTTACAGGGGGCAGGTACGAGCAGTACTTC	CASSFTGGRYEQYF
TRBV21-1	.	.	TRBJ2-1	TGTGCCAGGACCGGGACTAGCCCTACCAATGAGCAGTTCTTC	CARTGTSPTNEQFF
TRBV15	.	.	TRBJ2-7	TGTGCCACCAGCAGAGGTGCCAGACCTTTGACCTACGAGCAGTACTTC	CATSRGARPLTYEQYF
TRBV6-6	TRBD2	.	TRBJ2-1	TGTGCCAGCAGCCGGACTAGATACAATGAGCAGTTCTTC	CASSRTRYNEQFF